This TCR beta chain is drawn from a study of Ad26.COV2.S vaccination and SARS-CoV-2 variants. As to treatment: roughly 18 received Ad26.COV2.S at low or high dose, single or two shots; about 5 received placebo; per-sample allocation not given. Samples came from day 63 after the first vaccine or placebo injection. An Ad26 vector that expressed Wuhan-strain SARS-CoV-2 spike constituted the vaccine. There are 13 residues in the CDR3. Germline assignment: CDR1 SEHNR and CDR2 FQNEAQ (reference sequence). The trim removed 1 base at V and 10 bases at J, leaving 5 bases unmatched. Produced via immunoSEQ multiplex PCR; TCRdb's table is partial and in-frame only. The table lists about 420,000 clones, approximately 88% of them singletons, with less than 4% in the top ten.

This clonotype was obtained from a person aged 18-65 years who received the Ad26.COV2.S COVID-19 vaccine or a placebo. The starting material was peripheral blood, obtained in a trial of Ad26.COV2.S vaccine versus placebo. The chain combines TRBV7-9 with TRBJ2-3, with 7 nucleotides matching TRBD1. The CDR3 spells CASSLEWGQSQYF. The CDR3 region has the DNA TGTGCCAGCAGCTTAGAGTGGGGACAGTCGCAGTATTTT.